Below are 8 T cell receptor beta chains sequenced from a single sample in a study of blood T cell repertoires in COVID-19. Produced via immunoSEQ multiplex PCR; TCRdb's table is partial and in-frame only. In the table there are around 100,000 clones, around 92% of which are singletons. Source material: peripheral blood. The receptors shown here come from a man aged 50 or older with COVID-19, enrolled during active disease.

The chain is built from TRBV7-3 and TRBJ2-2; TRBD2 agrees at 8 bases. V shed 0 bases, J shed 4 bases, and the junction held 4 bases outside the gene matches. The CDR3 contains 16 residues. Germline V lookup: CDR1 SGHTA, CDR2 FQGTGA. The CDR3 spells CASSLTRLAGTGELFF. CDR3 in DNA: TGTGCCAGCAGCTTAACTCGGCTAGCGGGCACCGGGGAGCTGTTTTTT.

The rearrangement links TRBV5-8 to TRBJ1-2; D gene ambiguous. Trimming left V 1 base short and J 4 bases short, with 11 bases between. The CDR3 runs 14 residues. Germline loops: CDR1 SGHTS, CDR2 YDEGEE. The DNA for the CDR3 is TGTGCCAGCAGCTTGACAGACCCTGTCTATGGCTACACCTTC. Translated, it gives CASSLTDPVYGYTF.

The chain has TRBV3-1 (or the pseudogene TRBV3-2) and TRBJ2-3, with TRBD2 matching over 11 bases. Looked up from germline, CDR1 is LGHDT and CDR2 is YNNKEL (reference sequence). V was pared by 1 base and J by 0 bases, with 0 bases of the junction left unmatched. The CDR3 sequence is 16 residues long. CDR3 region: CASSQGTSGSTDTQYF. DNA of the CDR3: TGTGCCAGCAGCCAAGGGACTAGCGGGAGCACAGATACGCAGTATTTT.

The chain has TRBV28 and TRBJ1-2; D might be TRBD1 (6 bases). Trimming removed 7 bases from V and 3 bases from J, with 15 bases in between. The CDR3 totals 14 residues. CDR1 is MDHEN, CDR2 SYDVKM, per germline. CDR3 amino acids: CASNILRGDYGYTF. The CDR3 DNA reads as TGTGCCAGCAACATACTCAGGGGAGACTATGGCTACACCTTC.

This chain connects TRBV9 to TRBJ2-5; 7 positions match TRBD2. Per the germline V gene, CDR1 is SGDLS and CDR2 is YYNGEE. V shed 2 bases, J shed 5 bases, and the junction held 6 bases outside the gene matches. The CDR3 loop spans 14 amino acids. CDR3: CASSVTDGGETQYF. DNA of the CDR3: TGTGCCAGCAGCGTGACGGACGGGGGGGAGACCCAGTACTTC. The full variable domain, rest sourced from reference TRBV9 and TRBJ2-5, is DSGVTQTPKHLITATGQRVTLRCSPRSGDLSVYWYQQSLDQGLQFLIQYYNGEERAKGNILERFSAQQFPDLHSELNLSSLELGDSALYFCASSVTDGGETQYFGPGTRLLVL.

The J gene is TRBJ2-5, the V gene TRBV12-3 or TRBV12-4, with 7 bases lining up with TRBD2. The CDR3 covers 13 residues. V lost 7 bases, J lost 3 bases, and 5 bases stayed unmatched. In DNA, the CDR3 is TGTGCCAGCACCCGAGCGGGGAAAGAGACCCAGTACTTC. Translation: CASTRAGKETQYF.

The chain combines TRBV5-1 with TRBJ2-5, with D unresolved. Germline assignment: CDR1 SGHRS and CDR2 YFSETQ. This CDR3 contains 13 residues. V lost 0 bases, J lost 3 bases, and 6 bases lay in between. DNA of the CDR3: TGCGCCAGCAGCTTGGATAGAGAAGAGACCCAGTACTTC. Translated: CASSLDREETQYF.

V gene TRBV18 combines with J gene TRBJ2-7, with 7 bases aligning to TRBD2. The V and J ends lost 2 bases and 3 bases, in that order; junction bases with no gene match: 4. The germline CDR1 and CDR2 sequences are KGHSH and LQKENI. This CDR3 contains 14 residues. CDR3 DNA: TGTGCCAGCTCACCAGTAGCGGGTAGCTACGAGCAGTACTTC. It encodes CASSPVAGSYEQYF.